This T cell receptor (beta chain) was found in a study of cytomegalovirus exposure and HLA in healthy donors. The CDR3 spans 16 residues. Germline-derived CDR1 and CDR2 are SGHTS and YDEGEE. V lost 4 bases to trimming and J lost 0 bases, with 16 bases between them. The PCR made use of 60 Vbeta and 13 Jbeta primers. Clones were sequenced by immunoSEQ multiplex PCR, and TCRdb holds only the in-frame ones, with some missing. The table records roughly 100,000 clones, 82% of them present only once. The receptor comes from a man aged 25 to 45 in good health and CMV-seropositive. The J gene is TRBJ2-5, the V gene TRBV5-8, with D possibly matching TRBD1 (6 bases). The material sequenced was PBMCs. The CDR3 coding sequence is TGTGCCAGCAGCCAGGGGACGGTAACGTACCAAGAGACCCAGTACTTC. Its translation: CASSQGTVTYQETQYF. The full variable domain, its missing parts supplied by reference TRBV5-8 and TRBJ2-5, is EAGVTQSPTHLIKTRGQQATLRCSPISGHTSVYWYQQALGLGLQFLLWYDEGEERNRGNFPPRFSGRQFPNYSSELNVNALELEDSALYLCASSQGTVTYQETQYFGPGTRLLVL.